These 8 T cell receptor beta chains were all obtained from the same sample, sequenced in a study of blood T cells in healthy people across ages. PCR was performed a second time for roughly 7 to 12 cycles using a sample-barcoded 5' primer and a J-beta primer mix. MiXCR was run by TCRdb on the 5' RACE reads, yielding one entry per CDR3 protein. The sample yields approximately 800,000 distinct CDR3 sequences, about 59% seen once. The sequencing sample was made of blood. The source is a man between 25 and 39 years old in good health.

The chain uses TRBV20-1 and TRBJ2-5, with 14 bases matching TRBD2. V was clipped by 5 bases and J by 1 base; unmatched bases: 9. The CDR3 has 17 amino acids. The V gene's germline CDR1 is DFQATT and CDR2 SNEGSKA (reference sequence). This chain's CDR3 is CSAGRGLAGDLQETQYF. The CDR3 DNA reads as TGCAGTGCTGGGAGGGGACTAGCGGGGGACCTCCAAGAGACCCAGTACTTC.

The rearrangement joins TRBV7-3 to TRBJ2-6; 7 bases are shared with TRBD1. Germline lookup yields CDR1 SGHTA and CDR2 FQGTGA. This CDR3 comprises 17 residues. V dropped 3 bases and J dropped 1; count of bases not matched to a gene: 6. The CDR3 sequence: CASSFTGTASGANVLTF. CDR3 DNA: TGTGCCAGCAGCTTCACCGGGACAGCGTCTGGGGCCAACGTCCTGACTTTC.

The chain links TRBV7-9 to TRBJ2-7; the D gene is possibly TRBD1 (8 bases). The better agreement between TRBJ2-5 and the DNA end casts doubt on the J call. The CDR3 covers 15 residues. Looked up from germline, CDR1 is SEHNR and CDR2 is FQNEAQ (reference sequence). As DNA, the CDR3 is TGTGCCAGCAGCCCACAGGGGGGGCGGGATGAGACCCAGTACTTC. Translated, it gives CASSPQGGRDETQYF.

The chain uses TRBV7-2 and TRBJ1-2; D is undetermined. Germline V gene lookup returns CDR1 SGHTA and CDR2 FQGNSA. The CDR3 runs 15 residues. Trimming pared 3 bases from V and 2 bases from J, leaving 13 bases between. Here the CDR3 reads CASSLTGSSNYGYTF. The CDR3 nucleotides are TGTGCCAGCAGCTTGACCGGGTCCTCCAACTATGGCTACACCTTC. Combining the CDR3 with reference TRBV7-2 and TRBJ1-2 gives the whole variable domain GAGVSQSPSNKVTEKGKDVELRCDPISGHTALYWYRQSLGQGLEFLIYFQGNSAPDKSGLPSDRFSAERTGGSVSTLTIQRTQQEDSAVYLCASSLTGSSNYGYTFGSGTRLTVV.

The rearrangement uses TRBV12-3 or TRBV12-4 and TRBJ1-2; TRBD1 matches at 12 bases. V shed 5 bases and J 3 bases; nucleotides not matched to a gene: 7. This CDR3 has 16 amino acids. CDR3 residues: CASSASGTGGDYGYTF. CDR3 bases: TGTGCCAGCAGTGCCTCCGGGACAGGGGGCGACTATGGCTACACCTTC.

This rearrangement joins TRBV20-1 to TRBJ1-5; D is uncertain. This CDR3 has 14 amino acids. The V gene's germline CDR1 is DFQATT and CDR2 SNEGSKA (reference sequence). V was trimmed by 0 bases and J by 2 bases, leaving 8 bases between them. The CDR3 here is CSARDLRGNQPQHF. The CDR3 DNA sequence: TGCAGTGCTAGAGATCTTCGGGGCAATCAGCCCCAGCATTTT.

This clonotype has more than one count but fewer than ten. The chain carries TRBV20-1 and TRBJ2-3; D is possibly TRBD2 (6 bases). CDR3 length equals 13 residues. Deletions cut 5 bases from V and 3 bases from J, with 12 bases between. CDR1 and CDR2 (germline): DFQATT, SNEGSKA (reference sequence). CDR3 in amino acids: CSAHGTGTDTQYF. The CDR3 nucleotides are TGCAGTGCTCACGGGACTGGAACAGATACGCAGTATTTT.

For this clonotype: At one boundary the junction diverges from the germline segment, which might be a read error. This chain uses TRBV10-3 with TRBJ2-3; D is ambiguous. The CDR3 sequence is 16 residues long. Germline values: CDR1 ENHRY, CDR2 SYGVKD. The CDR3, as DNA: TGTGCCACCAGTGAGTCTCGTACCATACTAACAGATACGCAGTATTTT. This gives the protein CATSESRTILTDTQYF.